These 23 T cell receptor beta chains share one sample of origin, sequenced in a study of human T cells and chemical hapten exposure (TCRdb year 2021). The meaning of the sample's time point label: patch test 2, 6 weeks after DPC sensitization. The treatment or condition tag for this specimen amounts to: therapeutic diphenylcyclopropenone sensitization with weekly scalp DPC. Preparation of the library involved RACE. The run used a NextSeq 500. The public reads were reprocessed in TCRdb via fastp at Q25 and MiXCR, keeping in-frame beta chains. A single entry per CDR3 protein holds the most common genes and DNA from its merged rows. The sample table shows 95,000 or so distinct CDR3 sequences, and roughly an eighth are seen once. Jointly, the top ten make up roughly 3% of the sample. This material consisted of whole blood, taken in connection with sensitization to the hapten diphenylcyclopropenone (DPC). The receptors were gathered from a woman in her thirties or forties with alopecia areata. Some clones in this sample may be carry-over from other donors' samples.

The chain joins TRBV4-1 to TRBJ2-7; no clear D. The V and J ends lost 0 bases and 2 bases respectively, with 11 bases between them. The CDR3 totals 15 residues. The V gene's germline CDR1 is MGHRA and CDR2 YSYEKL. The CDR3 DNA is TGCGCCAGCAGCCAAGAAAGGGTGGGAACCTACGAGCAGTACTTC. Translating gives CASSQERVGTYEQYF.

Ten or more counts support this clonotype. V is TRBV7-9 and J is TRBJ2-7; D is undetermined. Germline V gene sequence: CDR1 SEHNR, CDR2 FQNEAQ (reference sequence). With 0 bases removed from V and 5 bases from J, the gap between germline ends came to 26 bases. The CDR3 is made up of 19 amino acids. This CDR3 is CASSLAAGFAFRSLDEQYF. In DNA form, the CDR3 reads TGTGCCAGCAGCTTAGCTGCCGGATTCGCTTTCAGGTCGCTCGACGAGCAGTACTTC.

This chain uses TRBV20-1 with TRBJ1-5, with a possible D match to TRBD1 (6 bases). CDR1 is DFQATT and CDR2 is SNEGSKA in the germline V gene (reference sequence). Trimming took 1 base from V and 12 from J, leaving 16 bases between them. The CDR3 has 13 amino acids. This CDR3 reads CSARAPGAELQHF. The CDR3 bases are TGCAGTGCTAGAGCTCCGGGGGCTGAGCTCCAGCATTTT.

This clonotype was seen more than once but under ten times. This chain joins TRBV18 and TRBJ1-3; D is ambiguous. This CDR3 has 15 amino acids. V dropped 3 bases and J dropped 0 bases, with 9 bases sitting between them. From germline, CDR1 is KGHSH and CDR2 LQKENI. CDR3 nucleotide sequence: TGTGCCAGCTCACCTCCCTCCTCCTCTGGAAACACCATATATTTT. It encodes CASSPPSSSGNTIYF.

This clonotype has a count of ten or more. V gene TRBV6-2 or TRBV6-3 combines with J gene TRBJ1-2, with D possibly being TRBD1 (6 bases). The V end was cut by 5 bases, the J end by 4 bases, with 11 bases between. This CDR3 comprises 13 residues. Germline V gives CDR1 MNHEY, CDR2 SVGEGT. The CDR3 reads CASSRDRSYGYTF. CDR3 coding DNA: TGTGCCAGCAGTCGCGACAGGAGCTATGGCTACACCTTC.

CDR3 nucleotide sequence: TGCGCCAGCAGCCAAGATCGGGGACAGAAAAACATTCAGTACTTC. This gives the protein CASSQDRGQKNIQYF. This sequence joins TRBV4-3 and TRBJ2-4; 7 nucleotides agree with TRBD1. With V trimmed by 0 bases and J by 4 bases, 3 bases remained unmatched. Germline V CDR1 and CDR2: LGHNA, YSLEER. This CDR3 contains 15 residues.

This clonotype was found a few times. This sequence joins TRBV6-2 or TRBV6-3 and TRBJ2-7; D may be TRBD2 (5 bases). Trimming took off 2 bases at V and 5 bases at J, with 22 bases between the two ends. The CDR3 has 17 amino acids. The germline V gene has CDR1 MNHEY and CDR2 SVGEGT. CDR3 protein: CASSYAGVRRIMDEQYF. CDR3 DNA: TGTGCCAGCAGTTACGCCGGGGTCCGGCGAATTATGGACGAGCAGTACTTC.

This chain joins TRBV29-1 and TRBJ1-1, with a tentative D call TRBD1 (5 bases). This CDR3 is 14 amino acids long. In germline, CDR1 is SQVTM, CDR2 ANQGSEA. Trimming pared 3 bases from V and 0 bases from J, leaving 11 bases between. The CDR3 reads CSVEQAGLNTEAFF. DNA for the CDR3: TGCAGCGTTGAGCAGGCAGGGCTGAACACTGAAGCTTTCTTT.

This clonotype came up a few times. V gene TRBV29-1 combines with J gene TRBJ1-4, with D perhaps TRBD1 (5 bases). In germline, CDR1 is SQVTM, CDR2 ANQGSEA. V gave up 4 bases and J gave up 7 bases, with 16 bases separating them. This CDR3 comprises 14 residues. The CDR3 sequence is CSVAPGLGGEKLFF. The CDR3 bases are TGCAGCGTTGCGCCGGGACTTGGAGGTGAAAAACTGTTTTTT.

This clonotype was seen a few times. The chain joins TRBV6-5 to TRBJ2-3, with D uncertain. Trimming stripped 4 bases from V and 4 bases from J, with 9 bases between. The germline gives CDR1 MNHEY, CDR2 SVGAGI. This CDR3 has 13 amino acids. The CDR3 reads CASSSRRADTQYF. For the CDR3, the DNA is TGTGCCAGCAGTTCGAGACGGGCAGATACGCAGTATTTT.

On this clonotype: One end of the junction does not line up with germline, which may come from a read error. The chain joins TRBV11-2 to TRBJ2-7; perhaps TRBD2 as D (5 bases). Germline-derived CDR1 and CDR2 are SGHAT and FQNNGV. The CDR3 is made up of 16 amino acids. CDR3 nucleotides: TGTGGCAGCAGCCCCCCGGGGAGTTTCAGCCCCTACGAGCAGTACTTC. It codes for CGSSPPGSFSPYEQYF.

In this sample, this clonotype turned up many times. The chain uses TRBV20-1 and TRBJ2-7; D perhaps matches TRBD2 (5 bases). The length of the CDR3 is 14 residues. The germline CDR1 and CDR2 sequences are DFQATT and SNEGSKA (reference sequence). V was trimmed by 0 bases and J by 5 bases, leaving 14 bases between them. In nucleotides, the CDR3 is TGCAGTGCTAGAGATTATTCATCCGGGAACGAGCAGTACTTC. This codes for CSARDYSSGNEQYF.

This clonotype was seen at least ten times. The CDR3 sequence is CASSQGTGGDEQYF. The CDR3 DNA sequence: TGCGCCAGCAGCCAAGGGACCGGGGGGGACGAGCAGTACTTC. The chain couples TRBV4-3 to TRBJ2-7; 8 bases map to TRBD2. The CDR3 consists of 14 residues. Germline loops: CDR1 LGHNA, CDR2 YSLEER. V dropped 1 base and J dropped 5; count of bases not matched to a gene: 4.

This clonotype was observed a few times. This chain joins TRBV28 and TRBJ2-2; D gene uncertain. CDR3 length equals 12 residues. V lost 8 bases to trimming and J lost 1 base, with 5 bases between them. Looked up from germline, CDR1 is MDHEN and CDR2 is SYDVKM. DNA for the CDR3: TGTGCCAGCGGGAAGAACACCGGGGAGCTGTTTTTT. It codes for CASGKNTGELFF.

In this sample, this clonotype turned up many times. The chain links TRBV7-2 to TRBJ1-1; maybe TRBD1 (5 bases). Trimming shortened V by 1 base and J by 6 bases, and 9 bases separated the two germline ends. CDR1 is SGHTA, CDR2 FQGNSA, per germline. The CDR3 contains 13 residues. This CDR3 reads CASSLGGAPEAFF. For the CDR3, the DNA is TGTGCCAGCAGCTTAGGAGGGGCCCCTGAAGCTTTCTTT.

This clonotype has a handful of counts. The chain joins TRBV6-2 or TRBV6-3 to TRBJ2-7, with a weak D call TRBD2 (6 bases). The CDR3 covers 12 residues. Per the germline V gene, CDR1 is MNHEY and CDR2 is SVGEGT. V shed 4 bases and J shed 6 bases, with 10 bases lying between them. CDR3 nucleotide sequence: TGTGCCAGCAGTTGGGACTCTCCCGAGCAGTACTTC. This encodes CASSWDSPEQYF.

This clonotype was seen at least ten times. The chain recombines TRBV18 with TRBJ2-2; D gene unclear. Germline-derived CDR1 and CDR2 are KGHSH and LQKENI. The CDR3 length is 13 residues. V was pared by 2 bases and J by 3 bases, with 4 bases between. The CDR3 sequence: CASSPFDTGELFF. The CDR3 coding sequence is TGTGCCAGCTCACCATTCGACACCGGGGAGCTGTTTTTT.

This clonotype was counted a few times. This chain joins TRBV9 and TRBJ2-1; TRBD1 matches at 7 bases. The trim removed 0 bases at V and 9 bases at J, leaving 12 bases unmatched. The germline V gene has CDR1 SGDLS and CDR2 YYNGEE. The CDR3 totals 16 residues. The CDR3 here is CASSVGGTAPGSEQFF. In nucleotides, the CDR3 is TGTGCCAGCAGCGTAGGGGGGACAGCCCCCGGCAGTGAGCAGTTCTTC.

DNA of the CDR3: TGTGCCAGCAGCCTTAGGGGAGGGCGGGTGGAGACCCAGTACTTC. Amino acid sequence: CASSLRGGRVETQYF. J is TRBJ2-5 and V is TRBV27; 7 bases align to TRBD2. Trimming cost V 6 bases and J 5 bases; bases outside gene matches: 12. The CDR3 is 15 residues long. Germline CDR1 and CDR2: MNHEY and SMNVEV (reference sequence).

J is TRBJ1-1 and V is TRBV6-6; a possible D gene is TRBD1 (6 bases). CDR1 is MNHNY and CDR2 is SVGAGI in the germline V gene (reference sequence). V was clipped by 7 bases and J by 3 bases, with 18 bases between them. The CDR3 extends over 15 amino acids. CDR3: CASTHRVRADTEAFF. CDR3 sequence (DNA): TGTGCCAGCACCCACAGGGTCAGGGCCGACACTGAAGCTTTCTTT.

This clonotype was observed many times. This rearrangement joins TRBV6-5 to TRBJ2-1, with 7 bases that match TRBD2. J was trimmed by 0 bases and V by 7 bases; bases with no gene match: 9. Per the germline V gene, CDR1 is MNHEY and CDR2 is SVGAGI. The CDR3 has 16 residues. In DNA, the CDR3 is TGTGCCAGCATGGGAGGGGCCCTTAGCTCCTACAATGAGCAGTTCTTC. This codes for CASMGGALSSYNEQFF.

For the CDR3, the DNA is TGCAGCGTTGGGCGCACGGGACAGGGGAGCATTCAGTACTTC. Its translation is CSVGRTGQGSIQYF. The V and J genes are TRBV29-1 and TRBJ2-4, with TRBD1 matching 10 bases. The V segment lost 4 bases and the J segment 9 bases; nucleotides outside the gene matches: 9. Germline V lookup: CDR1 SQVTM, CDR2 ANQGSEA. This CDR3 is built from 14 residues.

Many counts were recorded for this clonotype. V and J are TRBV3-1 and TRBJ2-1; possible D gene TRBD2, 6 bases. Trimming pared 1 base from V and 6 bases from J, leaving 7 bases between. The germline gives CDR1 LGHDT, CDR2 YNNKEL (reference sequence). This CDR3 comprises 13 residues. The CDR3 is CASSQASVNEQFF. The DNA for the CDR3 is TGTGCCAGCAGCCAAGCTAGCGTCAATGAGCAGTTCTTC.